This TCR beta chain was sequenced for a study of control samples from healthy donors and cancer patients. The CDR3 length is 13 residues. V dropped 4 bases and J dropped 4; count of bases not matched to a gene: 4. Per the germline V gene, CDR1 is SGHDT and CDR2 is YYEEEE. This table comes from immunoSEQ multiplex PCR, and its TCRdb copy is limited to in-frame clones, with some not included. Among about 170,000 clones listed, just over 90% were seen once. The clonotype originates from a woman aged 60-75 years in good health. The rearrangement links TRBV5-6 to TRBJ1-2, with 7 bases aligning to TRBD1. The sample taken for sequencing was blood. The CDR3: CASSPGQSYGYTF. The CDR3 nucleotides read TGTGCCAGCAGCCCGGGACAGAGCTATGGCTACACCTTC.